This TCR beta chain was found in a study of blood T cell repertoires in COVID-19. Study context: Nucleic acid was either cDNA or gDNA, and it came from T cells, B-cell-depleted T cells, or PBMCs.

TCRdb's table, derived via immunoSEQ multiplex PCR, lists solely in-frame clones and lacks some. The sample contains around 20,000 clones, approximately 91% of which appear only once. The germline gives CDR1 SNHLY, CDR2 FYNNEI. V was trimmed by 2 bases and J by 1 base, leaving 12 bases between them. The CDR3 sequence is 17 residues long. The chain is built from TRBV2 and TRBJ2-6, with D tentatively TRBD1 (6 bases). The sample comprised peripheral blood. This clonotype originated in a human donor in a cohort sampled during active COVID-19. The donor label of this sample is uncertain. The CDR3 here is CASSESGVGSGANVLTF. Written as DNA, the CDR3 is TGTGCCAGCAGTGAATCAGGGGTGGGATCTGGGGCCAACGTCCTGACTTTC.